This T cell receptor (beta chain) was recovered during a study of cytomegalovirus exposure and HLA in healthy donors. Both 60 Vbeta primers and 13 Jbeta primers went into the PCR. Method: immunoSEQ multiplex PCR; TCRdb's copy keeps in-frame clones and lacks some. Across about 100,000 clones, the top ten clones capture 0.59% of the sample. V shed 8 bases and J 5 bases; nucleotides not matched to a gene: 8. The germline CDR1 and CDR2 sequences are MNHEY and SVGAGI. The CDR3 covers 13 residues. The gene calls are TRBV6-5 and TRBJ1-1, with 7 bases that match TRBD1. The source of this sequence is a man in his fifties in good health and CMV-seronegative. The sample taken for sequencing was PBMCs. CDR3 protein: CASAWDRRTEAFF. In nucleotides, the CDR3 is TGTGCCAGCGCCTGGGACAGAAGAACTGAAGCTTTCTTT.